This T cell receptor beta chain was sequenced in a study of metastatic and nonmetastatic thyroid tumors. Regarding the study as a whole: Relative to benign nodules, malignant thyroid tumors were reportedly characterized by significantly elevated TCR beta diversity in blood and tumor.

TCRdb reprocessed the PCR reads via MiXCR. The sample has 15,000 to 20,000 clones, approximately 30% seen once. Thyroid surgery took place with no prior treatment in any patient. As to this clone: Its specificity is not known.

CDR1 and CDR2 from the germline V gene are MNHNS and SASEGT. Trimming removed 7 bases at V and 11 bases at J, with 20 bases between. The CDR3 totals 13 residues. This chain links TRBV6-1 with TRBJ1-1, with D maybe TRBD1 (6 bases). This receptor was identified in a female donor with papillary thyroid cancer or a benign thyroid nodule (not recorded which). Some clones in this sample may be carry-over from other donors' samples. The specimen sequenced was tumor tissue. The CDR3 coding sequence is TGTGCCAGCATTTCCCGACAGGTCCTGGGGGCTTTCTTT. Amino acids: CASISRQVLGAFF.